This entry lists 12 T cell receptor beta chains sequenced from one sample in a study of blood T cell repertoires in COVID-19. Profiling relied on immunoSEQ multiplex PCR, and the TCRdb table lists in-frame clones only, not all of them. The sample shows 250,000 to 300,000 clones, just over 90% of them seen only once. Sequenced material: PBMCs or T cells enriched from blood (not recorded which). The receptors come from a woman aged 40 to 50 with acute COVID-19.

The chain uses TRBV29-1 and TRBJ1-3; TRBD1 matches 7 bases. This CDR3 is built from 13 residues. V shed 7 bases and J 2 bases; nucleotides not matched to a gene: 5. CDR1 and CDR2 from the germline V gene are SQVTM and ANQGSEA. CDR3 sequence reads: CSAFDRAGNTIYF. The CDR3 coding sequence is TGCAGCGCCTTCGACAGGGCTGGAAACACCATATATTTT.

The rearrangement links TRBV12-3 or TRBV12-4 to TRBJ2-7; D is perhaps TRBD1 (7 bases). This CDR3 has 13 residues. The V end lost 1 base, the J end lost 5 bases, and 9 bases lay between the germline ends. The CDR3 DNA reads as TGTGCCAGCAGTTTAGTCAGGGGGGACGAGCAGTACTTC. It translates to CASSLVRGDEQYF.

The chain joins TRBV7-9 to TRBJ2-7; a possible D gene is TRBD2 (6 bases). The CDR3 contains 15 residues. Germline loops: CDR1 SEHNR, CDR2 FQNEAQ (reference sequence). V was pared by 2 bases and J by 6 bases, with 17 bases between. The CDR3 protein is CASSLTETSSSEQYF. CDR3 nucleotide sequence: TGTGCCAGCAGCTTAACCGAGACTAGTTCCAGCGAGCAGTACTTC. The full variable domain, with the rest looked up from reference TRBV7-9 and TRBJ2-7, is DTGVSQNPRHKITKRGQNVTFRCDPISEHNRLYWYRQTLGQGPEFLTYFQNEAQLEKSRLLSDRFSAERPKGSFSTLEIQRTEQGDSAMYLCASSLTETSSSEQYFGPGTRLTVT.

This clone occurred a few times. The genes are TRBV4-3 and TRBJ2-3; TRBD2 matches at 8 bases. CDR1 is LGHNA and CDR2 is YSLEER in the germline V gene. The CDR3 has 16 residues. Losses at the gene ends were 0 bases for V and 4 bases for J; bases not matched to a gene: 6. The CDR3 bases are TGCGCCAGCAGCCAAGAATCAGCGGGAGTAGCAGATACGCAGTATTTT. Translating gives CASSQESAGVADTQYF.

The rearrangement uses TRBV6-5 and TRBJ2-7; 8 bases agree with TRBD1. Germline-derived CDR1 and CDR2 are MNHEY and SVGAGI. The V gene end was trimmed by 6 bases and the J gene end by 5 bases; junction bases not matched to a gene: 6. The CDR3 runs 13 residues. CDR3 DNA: TGTGCCAGCAGATACAGGGGGTCCGACGAGCAGTACTTC. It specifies CASRYRGSDEQYF.

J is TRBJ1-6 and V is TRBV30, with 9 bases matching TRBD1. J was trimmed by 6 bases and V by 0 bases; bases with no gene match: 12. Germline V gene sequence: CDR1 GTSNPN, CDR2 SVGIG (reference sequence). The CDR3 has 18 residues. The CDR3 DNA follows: TGTGCCTGGAGTGTATTATCGTTGTCGACAGGGGGTAATTCACCCCTCCACTTT. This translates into CAWSVLSLSTGGNSPLHF.

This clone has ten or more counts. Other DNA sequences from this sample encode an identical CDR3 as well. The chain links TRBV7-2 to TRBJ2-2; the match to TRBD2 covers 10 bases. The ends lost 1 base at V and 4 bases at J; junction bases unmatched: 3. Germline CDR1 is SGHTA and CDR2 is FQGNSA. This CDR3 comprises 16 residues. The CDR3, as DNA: TGTGCCAGCAGCTTAGGGCTAGCGGGAGTCACCGGGGAGCTGTTTTTT. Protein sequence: CASSLGLAGVTGELFF.

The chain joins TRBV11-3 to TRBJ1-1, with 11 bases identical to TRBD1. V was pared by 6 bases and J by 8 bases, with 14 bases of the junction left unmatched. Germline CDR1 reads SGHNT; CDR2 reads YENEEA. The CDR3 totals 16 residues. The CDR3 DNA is TGTGCCAGCAGGTTAAGGGACAGGGGGGCGAACGGAGAAGCTTTCTTT. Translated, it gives CASRLRDRGANGEAFF. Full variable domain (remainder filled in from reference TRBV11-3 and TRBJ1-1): EAGVVQSPRYKIIEKKQPVAFWCNPISGHNTLYWYLQNLGQGPELLIRYENEEAVDDSQLPKDRFSAERLKGVDSTLKIQPAELGDSAVYLCASRLRDRGANGEAFFGQGTRLTVV.

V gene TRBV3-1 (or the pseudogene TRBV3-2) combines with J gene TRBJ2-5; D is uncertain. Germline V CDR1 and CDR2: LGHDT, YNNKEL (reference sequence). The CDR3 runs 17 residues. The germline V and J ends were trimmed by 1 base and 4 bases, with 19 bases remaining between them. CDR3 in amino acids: CASSQVRPGFRGETQYF. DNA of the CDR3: TGTGCCAGCAGCCAAGTGAGACCCGGGTTTCGAGGAGAGACCCAGTACTTC.

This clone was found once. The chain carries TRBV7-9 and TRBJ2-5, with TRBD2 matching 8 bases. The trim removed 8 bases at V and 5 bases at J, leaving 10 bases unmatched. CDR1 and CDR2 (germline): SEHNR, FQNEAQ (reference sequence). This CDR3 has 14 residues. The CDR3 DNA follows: TGTGCCAGCTCTTTAAGCGGGAGCCTCGAGACCCAGTACTTC. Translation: CASSLSGSLETQYF.

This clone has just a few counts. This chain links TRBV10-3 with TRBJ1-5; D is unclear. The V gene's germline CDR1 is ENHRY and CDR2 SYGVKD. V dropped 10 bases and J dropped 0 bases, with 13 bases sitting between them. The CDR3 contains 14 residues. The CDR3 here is CATKSSSSNQPQHF. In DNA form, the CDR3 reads TGTGCCACAAAAAGCTCCTCTAGCAATCAGCCCCAGCATTTT.

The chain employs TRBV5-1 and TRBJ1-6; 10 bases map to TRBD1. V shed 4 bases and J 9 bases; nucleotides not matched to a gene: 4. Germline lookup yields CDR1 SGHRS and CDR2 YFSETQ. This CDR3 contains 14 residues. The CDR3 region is CASSEGQGSSPLHF. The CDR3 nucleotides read TGCGCCAGCAGCGAGGGACAGGGGAGTTCACCCCTCCACTTT.